Listed below are T cell receptor beta chains from one sample, sequenced in a study of graft-versus-host responses after intestinal transplantation. Profiled with immunoSEQ multiplex PCR; TCRdb holds only in-frame clones, not every one. This sample has just under 100,000 clones; approximately 92% occur once, and the top ten carry 15% to 20%. The specimen was PBMCs, collected roughly 68 weeks after intestinal transplant. The receptors were sampled from a human patient who received an intestinal transplant, so some T cells may come from the graft donor. Both conserved end residues are part of each CDR3. The D gene is left open where the match is weak. Size tells how often a clone was seen (once, few, many) or the class of an expanded clone, and some rows leave it out.

V gene,D gene,J gene,clone size,CDR3 DNA,CDR3 protein
TRBV15,TRBD2,TRBJ2-3,.,TGTGCCACCAGCAGAGATAGCGGGGGGGCAGATACGCAGTATTTT,CATSRDSGGADTQYF
TRBV7-3,TRBD2,TRBJ2-1,.,TGTGCCAGCAGCTTCCGGCTAGCGGGGACTTACAATGAGCAGTTCTTC,CASSFRLAGTYNEQFF
TRBV12-5,TRBD1,TRBJ1-5,.,TGTGCTAGTGGTTTGGTACTCTCTGCAGGGGGCAAGCATCAGCCCCAGCATTTT,CASGLVLSAGGKHQPQHF
TRBV6-4,.,TRBJ2-1,.,TGTGCCAGCAGTGACGTCGGGGGCTCCTACAATGAGCAGTTCTTC,CASSDVGGSYNEQFF
TRBV30,.,TRBJ1-1,once,TGTGCCTGGAGTCCCTGGACAGTGAACACTGAAGCTTTCTTT,CAWSPWTVNTEAFF
TRBV5-6,.,TRBJ1-1,.,TGTGCCAGCAGCTTTGGGAACACTGAAGCTTTCTTT,CASSFGNTEAFF
TRBV11-2,.,TRBJ1-1,.,TGTGCCAGCAGCCCAAGTAGAGGCAACACTGAAGCTTTCTTT,CASSPSRGNTEAFF
TRBV5-1,.,TRBJ2-3,.,TGCGCCAGCATGGGACTCCTGACAGATACGCAGTATTTT,CASMGLLTDTQYF
TRBV29-1,.,TRBJ1-1,.,TGCAGCGTTGAGGGGTCAGGGAGAGGCACTGAAGCTTTCTTT,CSVEGSGRGTEAFF
TRBV9,.,TRBJ2-1,.,TGTGCCAGCAGCGTAAATGGGGCGACCTACAATGAGCAGTTCTTC,CASSVNGATYNEQFF
TRBV9,.,TRBJ1-2,.,TGTGCCAGCAGCGTAGCTCCAGACAGAGGCTATGGCTACACCTTC,CASSVAPDRGYGYTF
TRBV21-1,.,TRBJ1-5,.,TGTGCCAGCAGCAAAGCCGTACCCGGGACACGACAGCGTCAGCCCCAGCATTTT,CASSKAVPGTRQRQPQHF
TRBV7-6,.,TRBJ2-1,.,TGTGCCAGCAGCCCCCCCCTAGCCAAATCTCCTGAGCAGTTCTTC,CASSPPLAKSPEQFF
TRBV18,.,TRBJ2-6,.,TGTGCCAGCTCACCAAGGGAAGGCGGGACCTCTGGGGCCAACGTCCTGACTTTC,CASSPREGGTSGANVLTF
TRBV6-5,.,TRBJ2-5,.,TGTGCCAGCAGTTGGTATAACGGAGAGACCCAGTACTTC,CASSWYNGETQYF
TRBV20-1,.,TRBJ2-7,.,TGCAGTGCAAAGGGGTCCTACGAGCAGTACTTC,CSAKGSYEQYF
TRBV5-1,.,TRBJ2-7,.,TGCGCCAGCAGCGGCCAGGGCCCGCCGGGGCTTGACGAGCAGTACTTC,CASSGQGPPGLDEQYF
TRBV6-6,.,TRBJ2-1,.,TGTGCCAGCAGGGCCTCGGGGGGCCGGGATGAGCAGTTCTTC,CASRASGGRDEQFF
TRBV19,.,TRBJ1-2,.,TGTGCCAGTAGTATAACTAGCTATGGCTACACCTTC,CASSITSYGYTF
TRBV6-5,.,TRBJ2-7,.,TGTGCCAGCAGTTACATGGGATCCTACGAGCAGTACTTC,CASSYMGSYEQYF
TRBV27,.,TRBJ1-6,.,TGTGCCAGCAGCATTTATCCTAATTCACCCCTCCACTTT,CASSIYPNSPLHF
TRBV10-1,.,TRBJ2-5,.,TGCGCCAGCAGCCCGGGACCCAGAGAGACCCAGTACTTC,CASSPGPRETQYF
TRBV14,TRBD1,TRBJ1-6,.,TGTGCCAGCAGCCAGAGGACAGGCTATAATTCACCCCTCCACTTT,CASSQRTGYNSPLHF
TRBV7-9,TRBD1,TRBJ2-2,.,TGTGCCAGCAGCCCACGACAGGGAGCGAGCACCGGGGAGCTGTTTTTT,CASSPRQGASTGELFF
TRBV9,.,TRBJ1-1,.,TGTGCCAGCAGCGTACTGAGTTCTCAAGCTTTCTTT,CASSVLSSQAFF
TRBV6-6,TRBD2,TRBJ2-2,.,TGTGCCAGCAGACCCCTAGCGGGGGCGAACACCGGGGAGCTGTTTTTT,CASRPLAGANTGELFF
TRBV29-1,.,TRBJ1-1,.,TGCAGCGTTGATCGAGGGGGGACTGAAGCTTTCTTT,CSVDRGGTEAFF
TRBV19,TRBD2,TRBJ2-3,.,TGTGCCAGTACCTCCGACCTAGCGGGGGACACAGATACGCAGTATTTT,CASTSDLAGDTDTQYF
TRBV2,.,TRBJ2-1,.,TGTGCCAGCAGCACGGGACGGGGATACAATGAGCAGTTCTTC,CASSTGRGYNEQFF
TRBV7-9,.,TRBJ1-5,.,TGTGCCAGCAGCTTAGCGGGGGACCTCGGTCAGCCCCAGCATTTT,CASSLAGDLGQPQHF
TRBV6-5,.,TRBJ2-5,.,TGTGCCAGCAGGCTCCGAACCCGGTACCAAGAGACCCAGTACTTC,CASRLRTRYQETQYF
TRBV5-8,.,TRBJ2-7,.,TGTGCCAGCTATAGTCACGGCCTAATGGGGGGCTACGAGCAGTACTTC,CASYSHGLMGGYEQYF
TRBV7-3,.,TRBJ1-6,.,TGTGCCAGCAGCTTAGGCGTAGGCCCAAACTCACCCCTCCACTTT,CASSLGVGPNSPLHF
TRBV6-1,.,TRBJ1-3,few,TGTGCCAGCGCCCAGGGAGACTCTGGAAACACCATATATTTT,CASAQGDSGNTIYF
TRBV6-4,TRBD1,TRBJ2-2,.,TGTGCCAGCAGTGCAGGGGGCCCCGGGGAGCTGTTTTTT,CASSAGGPGELFF
TRBV5-1,.,TRBJ2-2,.,TGCGCCAGCGTGGCAGGACCGAACACCGGGGAGCTGTTTTTT,CASVAGPNTGELFF
TRBV5-1,.,TRBJ2-7,.,TGCGCCAGCAGCTTGGGGCACGAGCAGTACTTC,CASSLGHEQYF
TRBV19,.,TRBJ1-2,.,TGTGCCAGTAGCGTCTCCCGTAACTATGGCTACACCTTC,CASSVSRNYGYTF
TRBV13,.,TRBJ1-5,.,TGTGCCAGCAGCTTAGGAGGGGGGGCAAGCAATCAGCCCCAGCATTTT,CASSLGGGASNQPQHF
TRBV11-2,.,TRBJ2-1,.,TGTGCCAGCAGCCCTAGAGAGACCCGCTCCTACAATGAGCAGTTCTTC,CASSPRETRSYNEQFF
TRBV6-5,.,TRBJ2-1,.,TGTGCCAGCAGTTACTTGCTACCCGACAATGAGCAGTTCTTC,CASSYLLPDNEQFF
TRBV5-6,.,TRBJ2-7,few,TGTGCCAGCAGCCCAGGTCCGAGCTACGAGCAGTACTTC,CASSPGPSYEQYF
TRBV10-2,.,TRBJ2-3,.,TGCGCCAGCAGAGGTGGACAGATAGATACGCAGTATTTT,CASRGGQIDTQYF
TRBV6-5,.,TRBJ1-1,.,TGTGCCAGCAGTGATTTTGTGGTGAGGGGAGCTTTCTTT,CASSDFVVRGAFF
TRBV6-1,.,TRBJ1-4,.,TGTGCCAGCAGTGAATTGGGGGGGACTAATGAAAAACTGTTTTTT,CASSELGGTNEKLFF
TRBV18,.,TRBJ1-1,.,TGTGCCAGCTCCCCGGCAAGGACTGAAGCTTTCTTT,CASSPARTEAFF
TRBV6-1,TRBD2,TRBJ2-7,.,TGTGCCAGCACCCTGAATTGGGGGGGACCCTACGAGCAGTACTTC,CASTLNWGGPYEQYF
TRBV4-2,.,TRBJ2-3,once,TGTGCCAGCAGCCAAGATGCCGGGCCCACAGATACGCAGTATTTT,CASSQDAGPTDTQYF
TRBV27,TRBD1,TRBJ2-7,.,TGTGCCAGCACCAAAACCGGGACAGGGGAAGAGCAGTACTTC,CASTKTGTGEEQYF
TRBV19,.,TRBJ1-1,few,TGTGCCAGTAGCGCCCTGCGGGCGGGTCTACGGGGCCCTGAAGCTTTCTTT,CASSALRAGLRGPEAFF
TRBV10-2,.,TRBJ1-2,.,TGCGCCAGCAGCTCCGATCTTGGGACTGGCTACACCTTC,CASSSDLGTGYTF
TRBV4-1,.,TRBJ1-2,.,TGCGCCAGCAGCCAAGAAGGTACATATGGCTACACCTTC,CASSQEGTYGYTF
TRBV6-1,TRBD2,TRBJ2-5,.,TGTGCCAGCAGGTCGGGGGGGACCCAGTACTTC,CASRSGGTQYF
TRBV11-2,.,TRBJ1-1,.,TGTGCCAGCAGCTTAGACTATCGGGATTCCACTGAAGCTTTCTTT,CASSLDYRDSTEAFF
TRBV5-1,.,TRBJ2-5,.,TGCGTCAGCAGCTGGGACTGGGGGACCCAGTACTTC,CVSSWDWGTQYF